This TCR beta chain was identified in a study of blood T cell repertoires in COVID-19. J was trimmed by 5 bases and V by 4 bases; bases with no gene match: 7. The V gene's germline CDR1 is SGHTA and CDR2 FQGNSA. The CDR3 spans 15 residues. Using immunoSEQ multiplex PCR, the repertoire was profiled, and TCRdb retains in-frame clones only, with some absent. The sample lists 160,000 or so clones, about four fifths occurring once. The clonotype originates from a man aged 65 to 79 with active or convalescent COVID-19. Sequencing was carried out using peripheral blood. The V and J genes are TRBV7-2 and TRBJ2-3; 9 positions match TRBD2. DNA for the CDR3: TGTGCCAGCAGCTCCGTGGCGGGGGGGCTAGATACGCAGTATTTT. Translating gives CASSSVAGGLDTQYF.